Following are 12 T cell receptor beta chains from one sample sequenced in a study of blood T cell repertoires in COVID-19. The method was immunoSEQ multiplex PCR; TCRdb's version includes in-frame clones alone and lacks a portion of them. The sample lists 210,000 or so clones; 75% to 90% were seen once. The sequenced sample consisted of peripheral blood. These receptors were collected from a woman in her thirties or forties with acute or convalescent COVID-19.

The CDR3 loop is CASSRDRSTTNTGELFF. The DNA for the CDR3 is TGTGCCAGCAGCCGGGACAGATCAACAACGAACACCGGGGAGCTGTTTTTT. The chain couples TRBV27 to TRBJ2-2; 7 nucleotides line up with TRBD1. The junction had 10 bases not matched to a gene; V was cut back by 6 bases and J by 0 bases. The CDR3 runs to 17 residues. The germline gives CDR1 MNHEY, CDR2 SMNVEV (reference sequence).

V gene TRBV7-8 combines with J gene TRBJ1-5; a possible D gene is TRBD1 (6 bases). This CDR3 spans 14 amino acids. Germline V lookup: CDR1 SGHVS, CDR2 FQNEAQ. V shed 1 base and J shed 7 bases, with 11 bases lying between them. The CDR3 nucleotides are TGTGCCAGCAGCTTAGACACAGGGCGGCAGCCCCAGCATTTT. This codes for CASSLDTGRQPQHF.

V usage is TRBV19 and J usage is TRBJ1-5; D gene uncertain. From germline, CDR1 is LNHDA and CDR2 SQIVND (reference sequence). The V end lost 0 bases, the J end lost 6 bases, and 6 bases lay between the germline ends. The length of the CDR3 is 13 residues. The CDR3 loop is CASSIDLSQPQHF. CDR3 in DNA: TGTGCCAGTAGTATAGATCTGAGTCAGCCCCAGCATTTT.

The chain has TRBV19 and TRBJ1-5; tentative D call: TRBD1 (5 bases). Deletions cut 8 bases from V and 0 bases from J, with 20 bases between. This CDR3 is built from 17 residues. CDR1 is LNHDA, CDR2 SQIVND, per germline (reference sequence). For the CDR3, the DNA is TGTGCCAGTTCGCGTTACGGCGACAGATATAGCAATCAGCCCCAGCATTTT. As protein: CASSRYGDRYSNQPQHF.

The V call is TRBV9, the J call TRBJ2-6; D gene uncertain. The CDR3 has 16 amino acids. Germline CDR1 is SGDLS and CDR2 is YYNGEE. V lost 0 bases, J lost 4 bases, and 11 bases lay in between. The CDR3 protein is CASSVGHGLGANVLTF. The CDR3 bases are TGTGCCAGCAGCGTAGGCCATGGCTTGGGGGCCAACGTCCTGACTTTC.

The V gene is TRBV5-8, the J gene TRBJ1-6, with D maybe TRBD1 (5 bases). The CDR3 covers 17 residues. With 0 bases removed from V and 10 bases from J, the gap between germline ends came to 20 bases. Germline V gives CDR1 SGHTS, CDR2 YDEGEE. Written as DNA, the CDR3 is TGTGCCAGCAGCTTGGCCGGGGGGAGGGGAAGTTCGTCACCCCTCCACTTT. It encodes CASSLAGGRGSSSPLHF.

The CDR3 region has the DNA TGTGCCAGCCTGCCTCTTCCGGGACAGGGGGTTAATGAAAAACTGTTTTTT. It translates to CASLPLPGQGVNEKLFF. The chain employs TRBV28 and TRBJ1-4; 11 bases fit TRBD1. This CDR3 has 17 amino acids. The J segment lost 4 bases and the V segment lost 8 bases, leaving 12 bases of the junction unmatched. Germline CDR1 and CDR2: MDHEN and SYDVKM.

The chain has TRBV2 and TRBJ1-2; D gene unclear. The CDR3 runs 11 residues. Germline CDR1 reads SNHLY; CDR2 reads FYNNEI. Trimming cost V 8 bases and J 7 bases, with 11 bases left between them. The CDR3 sequence is CASPGLLGYTF. The CDR3 coding sequence is TGTGCCAGCCCCGGGTTACTTGGCTACACCTTC.

The chain is built from TRBV6-5 and TRBJ1-4; 7 bases align to TRBD1. J was trimmed by 8 bases and V by 8 bases; bases with no gene match: 5. The CDR3 runs 12 residues. Per the germline V gene, CDR1 is MNHEY and CDR2 is SVGAGI. The CDR3 nucleotides are TGTGCCAGCCACAGGGGAGACGAAAAACTGTTTTTT. Protein product: CASHRGDEKLFF.

In DNA, the CDR3 is TGCGCCAGCAGCTTGAGGGGGTCCTCGGATTCACCCCTCCACTTT. Protein product: CASSLRGSSDSPLHF. This chain uses TRBV5-1 with TRBJ1-6, with a possible D match to TRBD1 (6 bases). CDR3 size: 15 residues. Trimming removed 1 base from V and 8 bases from J, with 13 bases in between. Per the germline V gene, CDR1 is SGHRS and CDR2 is YFSETQ.

The gene calls are TRBV27 and TRBJ1-2; no firm D call. CDR3 length: 12 residues. CDR1 and CDR2 (germline): MNHEY, SMNVEV (reference sequence). Trimming took 6 bases from V and 9 from J, leaving 14 bases between them. In nucleotides, the CDR3 is TGTGCCAGCAGCCCGAGTTCCGGGAGCTACACCTTC. Its translation is CASSPSSGSYTF.

The chain has TRBV19 and TRBJ1-1, with D perhaps TRBD1 (5 bases). This CDR3 comprises 14 residues. V was trimmed by 5 bases and J by 4 bases, leaving 14 bases between them. Germline assignment: CDR1 LNHDA and CDR2 SQIVND (reference sequence). The CDR3 region is CASSLGGPSTEAFF. For the CDR3, the DNA is TGTGCCAGTAGTCTGGGGGGACCGAGCACTGAAGCTTTCTTT.